The 21 T cell receptor beta chains below were found in one sample sequenced in a study of blood T cells in healthy people across ages. Primed by a sample-barcoded 5' primer and a J-beta primer mix, a second PCR proceeded for about 6 to 12 cycles. A single record per CDR3 protein comes from TCRdb applying MiXCR to the 5' RACE reads. In the table there are about 1.4 million distinct CDR3 sequences, roughly 60% of which are singletons. The sequencing sample was made of blood. The source is a man aged 18 to 30 in good health.

This clonotype appeared a single time. The rearrangement links TRBV18 to TRBJ2-7, with D perhaps matching TRBD2 (5 bases). The J call is doubtful: the DNA matches TRBJ2-5 better. Looked up from germline, CDR1 is KGHSH and CDR2 is LQKENI. CDR3 length: 16 amino acids. The CDR3 sequence: CASSLRTEDWKETQYF. The CDR3 nucleotides are TGTGCCAGCTCACTCCGGACGGAGGACTGGAAAGAGACCCAGTACTTC.

This chain connects TRBV29-1 to TRBJ2-1, with D tentatively TRBD1 (5 bases). Germline V gene lookup returns CDR1 SQVTM and CDR2 ANQGSEA. V was clipped by 7 bases and J by 7 bases, with 23 bases between them. This CDR3 is 15 amino acids long. This CDR3 reads CSARLRDGASNEQFF. CDR3 DNA sequence: TGCAGCGCACGGCTTCGAGATGGGGCGAGTAATGAGCAGTTCTTC.

This chain connects TRBV5-1 to TRBJ1-2, with 9 bases fitting TRBD1. V was clipped by 3 bases and J by 7 bases; unmatched bases: 7. The CDR3 is made up of 14 amino acids. CDR1 is SGHRS and CDR2 is YFSETQ in the germline V gene. In DNA form, the CDR3 reads TGCGCCAGCAGCTCGACAGGGGGAAATCGTGGCTACACCTTC. Translation: CASSSTGGNRGYTF.

This clonotype turned up a few times. The rearrangement uses TRBV7-2 and TRBJ1-2; D might be TRBD1 (5 bases). V gave up 1 base and J gave up 7 bases, with 7 bases separating them. This CDR3 comprises 12 residues. Germline CDR1 is SGHTA and CDR2 is FQGNSA. The CDR3 is CASSLVGGGYTF. CDR3 nucleotide sequence: TGTGCCAGCAGCTTAGTTGGGGGTGGCTACACCTTC.

The rearrangement uses TRBV20-1 and TRBJ2-4; TRBD2 agrees at 8 bases. Losses at the gene ends were 6 bases for V and 4 bases for J; bases not matched to a gene: 8. Per germline, CDR1 DFQATT and CDR2 SNEGSKA (reference sequence). CDR3 length equals 14 residues. The CDR3 is CSAAIAGPKNIQYF. The DNA of the CDR3 is TGCAGTGCCGCGATAGCGGGGCCGAAAAACATTCAGTACTTC.

The chain uses TRBV20-1 and TRBJ2-7; tentative D call: TRBD2 (6 bases). Matching the DNA end better, TRBJ2-5 makes the J call doubtful. Germline-derived CDR1 and CDR2 are DFQATT and SNEGSKA (reference sequence). This CDR3 is 15 amino acids long. This CDR3 reads CSARGGTAQVETQYF. The CDR3 nucleotides are TGCAGTGCTAGGGGGGGTACGGCCCAGGTGGAGACCCAGTACTTC.

This clonotype was detected only a few times. The rearrangement links TRBV20-1 to TRBJ1-2; TRBD1 might be the D (6 bases). Germline CDR1 is DFQATT and CDR2 is SNEGSKA (reference sequence). Deletions cut 6 bases from V and 3 bases from J, with 11 bases between. The CDR3 is made up of 12 amino acids. The CDR3 bases are TGCAGTGCAGAACAGGGTCACTATGGCTACACCTTC. Its protein product is CSAEQGHYGYTF.

This sequence joins TRBV4-1 and TRBJ2-4; D remains unclear. The better agreement between TRBJ2-5 and the DNA end casts doubt on the J call. Germline CDR1 is MGHRA and CDR2 is YSYEKL. The CDR3 is 14 amino acids. CDR3 protein: CASSQEPDQETQYF. As DNA, the CDR3 is TGCGCCAGCAGCCAAGAACCAGACCAAGAGACCCAGTACTTC.

The chain employs TRBV10-3 and TRBJ1-2; D gene ambiguous. The CDR3 has 13 amino acids. V lost 3 bases and J 6 bases, leaving 11 bases between the germline ends. The germline V gene has CDR1 ENHRY and CDR2 SYGVKD. CDR3 sequence reads: CAISELEGDGYTF. CDR3 nucleotide sequence: TGTGCCATCAGTGAACTAGAGGGAGATGGCTACACCTTC.

The chain joins TRBV4-3 to TRBJ1-2, with 7 bases identical to TRBD1. CDR1 and CDR2 (germline): LGHNA, YSLEER. CDR3 size: 14 residues. The junction had 5 bases not matched to a gene; V was cut back by 1 base and J by 6 bases. The CDR3 DNA sequence: TGCGCCAGCAGCCAAGTGGTAGGGGGCCATGGCTACACCTTC. It codes for CASSQVVGGHGYTF.

This rearrangement joins TRBV6-2 or TRBV6-3 to TRBJ1-6, with D unclear. Germline CDR1 is MNHEY and CDR2 is SVGEGT. CDR3 length: 10 amino acids. V was shortened by 10 bases and J by 7 bases, with 5 bases between the two germline ends. CDR3 bases: TGTGCCACCGGGAATTCACCCCTCCACTTT. It is translated as CATGNSPLHF.

This clonotype appeared a few times. CDR3 sequence (DNA): TGCGCCAGCAGCTCGGGTCTAGGGAAGTACGAGCAGTACTTC. Translating it yields CASSSGLGKYEQYF. V and J are TRBV4-3 and TRBJ2-7; D unresolved. The CDR3 spans 14 residues. Germline lookup yields CDR1 LGHNA and CDR2 YSLEER. The V and J ends lost 5 bases and 4 bases respectively, with 15 bases between them.

The table lists this clonotype with a few counts. The J gene is TRBJ2-1, the V gene TRBV13, with D perhaps TRBD2 (5 bases). The V gene's germline CDR1 is PRHDT and CDR2 FYEKMQ (reference sequence). The CDR3 has 14 amino acids. V gave up 5 bases and J gave up 3 bases, with 11 bases separating them. The CDR3 reads CASSRGRNYNEQFF. The CDR3 region has the DNA TGTGCCAGCAGCCGGGGAAGAAACTACAATGAGCAGTTCTTC.

The count of this clonotype is one. This chain connects TRBV6-2 or TRBV6-3 to TRBJ1-2; D call uncertain. Germline loops: CDR1 MNHEY, CDR2 SVGEGT. V was shortened by 5 bases and J by 8 bases, with 15 bases between the two germline ends. The CDR3 is 13 amino acids. The CDR3 DNA sequence: TGTGCCAGCAGTATGATTCGGACCGGCGGCTACACCTTC. Translation gives CASSMIRTGGYTF.

The chain couples TRBV2 to TRBJ2-1; possibly TRBD2 for D (6 bases). The V gene lost 8 bases and the J gene lost 0 bases, with 14 bases spanning the gap. The V gene's germline CDR1 is SNHLY and CDR2 FYNNEI. The CDR3 is 15 amino acids. CDR3 nucleotide sequence: TGTGCCAGCGGGCTAGCGCGGGGCTCCTACAATGAGCAGTTCTTC. Translated: CASGLARGSYNEQFF.

This clonotype was seen at least ten times. This sequence joins TRBV27 and TRBJ2-3; D not resolved. Germline CDR1 and CDR2: MNHEY and SMNVEV (reference sequence). The CDR3 covers 12 residues. V lost 3 bases, J lost 7 bases, and 8 bases lay in between. CDR3 residues: CASSFDVNTQYF. For the CDR3, the DNA is TGTGCCAGCAGTTTTGATGTGAATACGCAGTATTTT.

This chain links TRBV20-1 with TRBJ2-3, with D maybe TRBD2 (6 bases). The CDR3 loop spans 15 amino acids. The V gene lost 3 bases and the J gene lost 0 bases, with 13 bases spanning the gap. Germline V gene sequence: CDR1 DFQATT, CDR2 SNEGSKA (reference sequence). The CDR3 loop is CSASELAVSTDTQYF. CDR3 nucleotides: TGCAGTGCTAGTGAACTAGCAGTGAGCACAGATACGCAGTATTTT.

The chain employs TRBV27 and TRBJ1-1, with unresolved D. The V gene's germline CDR1 is MNHEY and CDR2 SMNVEV (reference sequence). This CDR3 has 16 residues. Trimming took off 6 bases at V and 3 bases at J, with 20 bases between the two ends. Written as DNA, the CDR3 is TGTGCCAGCAGCTCCGTCGGCGCCGGGATGTACACTGAAGCTTTCTTT. It encodes CASSSVGAGMYTEAFF.

The genes are TRBV3-1 and TRBJ2-1, with D tentatively TRBD1 (7 bases). CDR1 LGHDT and CDR2 YNNKEL come from the germline V gene (reference sequence). Between the trimmed V and J ends, which lost 3 bases and 6 bases, there was a span of 15 bases. The CDR3 spans 15 residues. The CDR3 is CASSQGWRGRNEQFF. Here the CDR3 DNA reads TGTGCCAGCAGCCAGGGGTGGAGGGGGCGCAATGAGCAGTTCTTC.

The chain combines TRBV29-1 with TRBJ1-1; D not certain. The CDR3 has 11 residues. V gave up 4 bases and J gave up 4 bases, with 7 bases separating them. Per the germline V gene, CDR1 is SQVTM and CDR2 is ANQGSEA. CDR3 loop: CSVGYGTEAFF. The CDR3 nucleotides are TGCAGCGTTGGGTACGGCACTGAAGCTTTCTTT.

CDR3 protein: CASSVLPVTTPGQTYSNQPQHF. The CDR3, as DNA: TGCGCCAGCAGCGTACTCCCCGTTACCACTCCGGGACAGACATATAGCAATCAGCCCCAGCATTTT. The chain couples TRBV5-1 to TRBJ1-5; the match to TRBD1 covers 7 bases. Trimming removed 4 bases from V and 0 bases from J; junction bases left unmatched: 25. CDR3 length: 22 residues. In germline, CDR1 is SGHRS, CDR2 YFSETQ. Supplemented by reference TRBV5-1 and TRBJ1-5, the full variable domain reads KAGVTQTPRYLIKTRGQQVTLSCSPISGHRSVSWYQQTPGQGLQFLFEYFSETQRNKGNFPGRFSGRQFSNSRSEMNVSTLELGDSALYLCASSVLPVTTPGQTYSNQPQHFGDGTRLSIL.